One sample yielded the 29 T cell receptor beta chains listed below, sequenced in a study of CD8+CD57+ T cells in acquired aplastic anemia listed by TCRdb under 2018. Expansion of CD8+CD57+ cells had been shown by flow cytometry in the patients chosen for sequencing. TCRdb lists the instrument as Illumina HiSeq 2000. Profiling of TCR beta VDJ combinations and CDR3 sequences used genomic DNA as the template. TCRdb cleaned the public reads at Q25 with fastp, built clones with MiXCR and kept in-frame beta chains. All rows with the same CDR3 protein become a single entry with the most common DNA and genes. The sample contains more than 95,000 distinct CDR3 sequences, nearly 40% of them found a single time. The biggest ten clones account for roughly 3% of the sample. Sequencing input: sorted CD4+, CD8+, or CD8+CD57+ T cells (not recorded which) from PBMCs. The receptors come from a human donor with aplastic anemia.

This clonotype was seen repeatedly, ten times or more. A read error may explain this, as a much larger clone is one base away. The DNA for the CDR3 is TGTGTCAGTAGTACCCGAGCGGGCGCATACAATGAGCAGTTCTTC. It is translated as CVSSTRAGAYNEQFF. The chain employs TRBV19 and TRBJ2-1; a possible D gene is TRBD2 (6 bases). CDR3 length: 15 amino acids. The germline V gene encodes CDR1 LNHDA and CDR2 SQIVND (reference sequence).

The chain carries TRBV18 and TRBJ2-7; 7 bases are shared with TRBD1. Per germline, CDR1 KGHSH and CDR2 LQKENI. The CDR3 spans 15 residues. With V trimmed by 3 bases and J by 2 bases, 7 bases remained unmatched. For the CDR3, the DNA is TGTGCCAGCTCACCCCCGACAGGGAGAACCTACGAGCAGTACTTC. Translating gives CASSPPTGRTYEQYF.

This clonotype has a count of ten or more. The chain joins TRBV11-2 to TRBJ1-1, with D unresolved. The germline V and J ends were trimmed by 7 bases and 5 bases, with 17 bases remaining between them. From germline, CDR1 is SGHAT and CDR2 FQNNGV. This CDR3 region has 14 residues. The CDR3 here is CASTLSLAGTEAFF. The CDR3 nucleotides are TGTGCCAGCACCCTTAGTCTGGCGGGTACTGAAGCTTTCTTT.

On this clonotype itself: Compared with germline, one end of the junction differs, possibly owing to a read error. The CDR3 DNA is TGTGCCAGCCGGGTGTCTAATGAAAAACTGCTTTTT. The encoded protein is CASRVSNEKLLF. The chain couples TRBV2 to TRBJ1-4; D is uncertain. Germline lookup yields CDR1 SNHLY and CDR2 FYNNEI. This CDR3 has 12 residues.

This chain uses TRBV2 with TRBJ1-3; D perhaps matches TRBD1 (5 bases). Between the trimmed V and J ends, which lost 8 bases and 2 bases, there was a span of 7 bases. Per the germline V gene, CDR1 is SNHLY and CDR2 is FYNNEI. CDR3 length equals 12 residues. CDR3 bases: TGTGCCAGCCGGGGGACTGGAAACACCATATATTTT. It codes for CASRGTGNTIYF.

This clonotype was picked up many times. This rearrangement joins TRBV4-1 to TRBJ2-5; no clear D. V lost 0 bases and J 1 base, leaving 12 bases between the germline ends. The germline gives CDR1 MGHRA, CDR2 YSYEKL. The CDR3 length is 16 residues. CDR3 sequence: CASSQEFFRAQETQYF. The CDR3 bases are TGCGCCAGCAGCCAAGAGTTCTTCCGAGCCCAAGAGACCCAGTACTTC.

The chain has TRBV7-9 and TRBJ1-6; the D gene is possibly TRBD1 (5 bases). Between the trimmed V and J ends, which lost 4 bases and 10 bases, there was a span of 14 bases. CDR1 and CDR2 from the germline V gene are SEHNR and FQNEAQ (reference sequence). The CDR3 has 14 amino acids. In DNA, the CDR3 is TGTGCCAGCAGCTGGGACGGAGAAGGGTCACCCCTCCACTTT. Amino acid sequence: CASSWDGEGSPLHF. Filled out from reference TRBV7-9 and TRBJ1-6, the complete variable domain reads DTGVSQNPRHKITKRGQNVTFRCDPISEHNRLYWYRQTLGQGPEFLTYFQNEAQLEKSRLLSDRFSAERPKGSFSTLEIQRTEQGDSAMYLCASSWDGEGSPLHFGNGTRLTVT.

The chain couples TRBV2 to TRBJ1-1; 8 bases are a match to TRBD1. With 5 bases clipped from V and 0 bases from J, the junction kept 5 bases outside the gene matches. CDR1 and CDR2 from the germline V gene are SNHLY and FYNNEI. The length of the CDR3 is 15 residues. CDR3 region: CASSFDRGMNTEAFF. The CDR3 DNA follows: TGTGCCAGCAGTTTTGACAGGGGAATGAACACTGAAGCTTTCTTT.

This clonotype was picked up many times. The V call is TRBV28, the J call TRBJ2-3; TRBD2 is a possible D gene (5 bases). The germline V and J ends were trimmed by 7 bases and 4 bases, with 18 bases remaining between them. Germline loops: CDR1 MDHEN, CDR2 SYDVKM. CDR3 length: 15 residues. The chain's CDR3 is CASTPAAGRADTQYF. The CDR3 nucleotides read TGTGCCAGCACCCCGGCGGCGGGTAGGGCAGATACGCAGTATTTT. Full variable domain (missing parts from reference TRBV28 and TRBJ2-3): DVKVTQSSRYLVKRTGEKVFLECVQDMDHENMFWYRQDPGLGLRLIYFSYDVKMKEKGDIPEGYSVSREKKERFSLILESASTNQTSMYLCASTPAAGRADTQYFGPGTRLTVL.

This clonotype appeared many times. The chain couples TRBV5-1 to TRBJ2-3; the D call may be TRBD1 or TRBD2 (5 bases each). Per the germline V gene, CDR1 is SGHRS and CDR2 is YFSETQ. V lost 1 base to trimming and J lost 2 bases, with 11 bases between them. The CDR3 is made up of 15 amino acids. This CDR3 is CASSLRGTLTDTQYF. In nucleotides, the CDR3 is TGCGCCAGCAGCTTGCGTGGGACCCTCACAGATACGCAGTATTTT.

In its sample, this clonotype was seen many times. The gene calls are TRBV29-1 and TRBJ1-6; D is perhaps TRBD1 (5 bases). The CDR3 consists of 14 residues. Looked up from germline, CDR1 is SQVTM and CDR2 is ANQGSEA. V was trimmed by 0 bases and J by 7 bases, leaving 10 bases between them. The CDR3 sequence is CSVEDRGLNSPLHF. In nucleotides, the CDR3 is TGCAGCGTTGAAGATCGGGGGTTAAATTCACCCCTCCACTTT.

This clonotype occurred many times. The chain links TRBV6-2 or TRBV6-3 to TRBJ2-7; 9 positions match TRBD1. The V gene's germline CDR1 is MNHEY and CDR2 SVGEGT. The length of the CDR3 is 13 residues. Losses at the gene ends were 0 bases for V and 9 bases for J; bases not matched to a gene: 3. Here the CDR3 reads CASSYSDRGTQYF. The DNA for the CDR3 is TGTGCCAGCAGTTACTCGGACAGGGGCACGCAGTACTTC.

This clonotype was seen a single time. The chain employs TRBV19 and TRBJ2-1, with 9 bases that match TRBD1. This CDR3 is built from 16 residues. Losses at the gene ends were 5 bases for V and 3 bases for J; bases not matched to a gene: 8. Germline assignment: CDR1 LNHDA and CDR2 SQIVND (reference sequence). The CDR3 loop is CASSHLGQGIYNEQFF. CDR3 nucleotide sequence: TGTGCCAGTAGTCACCTGGGACAGGGTATCTACAATGAGCAGTTCTTC.

This rearrangement joins TRBV5-1 to TRBJ2-3, with 11 bases fitting TRBD2. This CDR3 comprises 16 residues. Germline CDR1 is SGHRS and CDR2 is YFSETQ. J was trimmed by 7 bases and V by 3 bases; bases with no gene match: 10. This chain's CDR3 is CASSWGLAVEGNTQYF. The CDR3, as DNA: TGCGCCAGCAGCTGGGGACTAGCGGTGGAAGGAAATACGCAGTATTTT.

This clonotype has at least ten counts. This chain connects TRBV6-1 to TRBJ2-4; 8 nucleotides agree with TRBD1. The CDR3 totals 15 residues. Trimming removed 4 bases from V and 7 bases from J; junction bases left unmatched: 9. From germline, CDR1 is MNHNS and CDR2 SASEGT. The CDR3 region is CASSVTQGAGNIQYF. As DNA, the CDR3 is TGTGCCAGCAGTGTCACGCAGGGGGCCGGGAACATTCAGTACTTC.

With respect to this clonotype: A much more abundant neighbour one base away suggests this may be a read error. The chain links TRBV6-2 or TRBV6-3 to TRBJ2-3, with D hard to call. Germline V gene sequence: CDR1 MNHEY, CDR2 SVGEGT. Trimming left V 0 bases short and J 5 bases short, with 3 bases between. The CDR3 runs 12 residues. The CDR3 region is CASSYSKDTQYF. CDR3 nucleotide sequence: TGTGCCAGCAGTTACTCCAAAGATACGCAGTATTTT.

This chain joins TRBV3-1 and TRBJ2-1, with D perhaps being TRBD1 or TRBD2 (5 bases each). Germline loops: CDR1 LGHDT, CDR2 YNNKEL (reference sequence). The length of the CDR3 is 15 residues. Between the trimmed V and J ends, which lost 0 bases and 1 base, there was a span of 7 bases. The DNA for the CDR3 is TGTGCCAGCAGCCAAGAGGGGGATTCCTACAATGAGCAGTTCTTC. Translating gives CASSQEGDSYNEQFF.

This clonotype has ten or more counts. CDR3 loop: CAISEPGQGKYGYTF. CDR3 bases: TGTGCCATCAGTGAACCGGGACAGGGAAAGTATGGCTACACCTTC. The chain links TRBV10-3 to TRBJ1-2; 9 bases map to TRBD1. Germline CDR1 ENHRY, CDR2 SYGVKD. The length of the CDR3 is 15 residues. V lost 3 bases and J lost 5; bases outside the gene matches: 7.

V is TRBV5-1 and J is TRBJ1-2; D not resolved. The CDR3 length is 15 residues. V lost 3 bases to trimming and J lost 2 bases, with 14 bases between them. CDR1 is SGHRS and CDR2 is YFSETQ in the germline V gene. The CDR3 region is CASSWGRTGNYGYTF. The CDR3 DNA is TGCGCCAGCAGCTGGGGAAGGACGGGAAACTATGGCTACACCTTC.

The chain employs TRBV10-3 and TRBJ2-7; 8 bases agree with TRBD1. Germline-derived CDR1 and CDR2 are ENHRY and SYGVKD. The ends lost 0 bases at V and 4 bases at J; junction bases unmatched: 8. This CDR3 has 16 residues. The CDR3: CAISESSGRGQYEQYF. CDR3 coding DNA: TGTGCCATCAGTGAGTCGAGCGGCAGGGGGCAGTACGAGCAGTACTTC.

This chain links TRBV2 with TRBJ2-7; 14 bases line up with TRBD2. J gave up 2 bases and V 8 bases, and 2 bases lay outside the gene matches. CDR1 is SNHLY, CDR2 FYNNEI, per germline. The CDR3 is 14 amino acids. The CDR3 sequence is CASVTSGRAYEQYF. The CDR3 nucleotides read TGTGCCAGCGTGACTAGCGGGAGGGCCTACGAGCAGTACTTC.

Notes on this clonotype: This clone may be a read error of a much larger clone one base away. The rearrangement links TRBV4-1 to TRBJ2-2; D gene uncertain. The CDR3 extends over 12 amino acids. The ends were cut back, 6 bases at V and 6 bases at J, with 8 bases in the middle. CDR1 and CDR2 (germline): MGHRA, YSYEKL. CDR3 amino acids: CASRKDPGELFF. The DNA of the CDR3 is TGCGCCAGCAGGAAGGATCCCGGGGAGCTGTTTTTT.

This sequence joins TRBV19 and TRBJ2-2; perhaps TRBD2 as D (6 bases). This CDR3 spans 16 amino acids. Germline V gene sequence: CDR1 LNHDA, CDR2 SQIVND (reference sequence). Trimming shortened V by 9 bases and J by 5 bases, and 22 bases separated the two germline ends. The CDR3 loop reads CASSLRTAGGTGELFF. In DNA, the CDR3 is TGTGCCAGCAGTTTGCGGACCGCAGGAGGGACCGGGGAGCTGTTTTTT.

The table lists this clonotype with many counts. The chain carries TRBV5-6 and TRBJ1-6, with D unresolved. This CDR3 region has 13 residues. The germline V and J ends were trimmed by 4 bases and 8 bases, with 10 bases remaining between them. Per the germline V gene, CDR1 is SGHDT and CDR2 is YYEEEE. CDR3 sequence (DNA): TGTGCCAGCAGCGGTGAGGGAGATTCACCCCTCCACTTT. Amino acids: CASSGEGDSPLHF.

As regards this clonotype: One junction end does not reproduce the germline sequence, and a read error may be involved. The chain joins TRBV29-1 to TRBJ1-1; D perhaps matches TRBD1 (5 bases). CDR3 length: 12 amino acids. The germline CDR1 and CDR2 sequences are SQVTM and ANQGSEA. The CDR3 DNA reads as TGCGGCGTTGAAGATCGGGGCACTGAAGCGTTCTTT. Translation: CGVEDRGTEAFF.

This clonotype was found many times. CDR3 DNA sequence: TGCGCCAGCAGACGGGACACTAGCTCCTACAATGAGCAGTTCTTC. Its translation is CASRRDTSSYNEQFF. The V gene is TRBV5-1, the J gene TRBJ2-1; weak D call: TRBD1 (6 bases). There are 15 residues in the CDR3. Per germline, CDR1 SGHRS and CDR2 YFSETQ. With 5 bases removed from V and 0 bases from J, the gap between germline ends came to 12 bases. Drawing the rest from reference TRBV5-1 and TRBJ2-1, the complete variable domain is KAGVTQTPRYLIKTRGQQVTLSCSPISGHRSVSWYQQTPGQGLQFLFEYFSETQRNKGNFPGRFSGRQFSNSRSEMNVSTLELGDSALYLCASRRDTSSYNEQFFGPGTRLTVL.

V usage is TRBV11-2 and J usage is TRBJ2-3, with 7 bases identical to TRBD2. There are 14 residues in the CDR3. Trimming cost V 2 bases and J 3 bases; bases outside gene matches: 2. CDR1 SGHAT and CDR2 FQNNGV come from the germline V gene. The CDR3 DNA reads as TGTGCCAGCAGCTTAAGAGCGGGAACAGATACGCAGTATTTT. Translation gives CASSLRAGTDTQYF. The complete variable domain, with remaining parts taken from reference TRBV11-2 and TRBJ2-3, reads EAGVAQSPRYKIIEKRQSVAFWCNPISGHATLYWYQQILGQGPKLLIQFQNNGVVDDSQLPKDRFSAERLKGVDSTLKIQPAKLEDSAVYLCASSLRAGTDTQYFGPGTRLTVL.

This clonotype was recorded many times. The chain is built from TRBV2 and TRBJ1-2, with D unresolved. The CDR3 has 14 residues. The germline V gene encodes CDR1 SNHLY and CDR2 FYNNEI. Trimming stripped 7 bases from V and 0 bases from J, with 12 bases between. The CDR3 sequence is CASMGSTTNYGYTF. DNA for the CDR3: TGTGCCAGCATGGGCAGCACTACTAACTATGGCTACACCTTC.

The chain combines TRBV28 with TRBJ1-4, with no clear D. Germline CDR1 reads MDHEN; CDR2 reads SYDVKM. V was pared by 3 bases and J by 5 bases, with 16 bases between. The CDR3 loop spans 16 amino acids. CDR3 loop: CASSFRPGRKNEKLFF. The CDR3 nucleotides are TGTGCCAGCAGTTTTCGGCCCGGGAGGAAAAATGAAAAACTGTTTTTT.